This T cell receptor beta chain was captured by sequencing in a study of OX40 agonist ivuxolimab in advanced cancers. Context from the whole study: Ivuxolimab, which targeted the costimulatory receptor OX40 (CD134), was an agonistic, fully human IgG2 monoclonal antibody. The paper reports the monotherapy dose-escalation portion (N ≈ 50 patients) of the phase I ivuxolimab trial. The purpose of peripheral TCRbeta sequencing was to test whether ivuxolimab changed TCR sequence diversity and led to clonal T-cell expansion. Partial responses occurred in three dose-escalation patients: two with cutaneous melanoma and one with hepatocellular carcinoma. Intravenous ivuxolimab was administered to patients every 2 weeks at six dose levels: 0.01, 0.1, 0.3, 1.5, 3 and 10 mg/kg. A male proportion of roughly 85% and a mean age of 60 years, ranging from about 23 to 90, were recorded for the dose-escalation cohort. Patients were allowed to have had prior anti-PD-1, anti-PD-L1 or anti-CTLA-4 therapy, and roughly two fifths of the dose-escalation patients had been treated with checkpoint inhibitors. Of the approximately 50 dose-escalation patients, hepatocellular carcinoma was present in roughly 19, melanoma in roughly 15, renal cell carcinoma in 9 and head and neck cancer in 9.

As for this clone: What antigen it recognizes has not been identified. Per-base quality was not reported, and no clone a single base away is much larger than it.

The trial excluded patients who had a history of autoimmune disease or who were on systemic immunosuppression. Peripheral blood for TCR sequencing was collected from all dose cohorts at baseline, on cycle 4 day 1, and on cycle 7 day 1. The samples were taken from a phase I, first-in-human, multicenter, open-label dose-escalation trial of ivuxolimab. The trial enrolled adults with locally advanced or metastatic head and neck squamous cell, hepatocellular, melanoma or renal cell carcinoma. CD4+ and CD8+ T cells were sorted separately from peripheral blood before TCR sequencing. For sequencing of the TCRbeta CDR3 region, genomic DNA was extracted from the sorted cells. TCRbeta CDR3 regions were sequenced using the immunoSEQ Assay. Imported from immuneACCESS, the table was reduced by TCRdb to in-frame sequences with V and J called. These copies leave out some clones; in studies compared against another copy, an unresolved V gene accounts for under half, and the cause of the remainder is not known. The sample table lists 60,000 or so clones, 87% of them with a count of one. The ten largest clones take up approximately 16% of the sample.

The paper as a whole reports these results and caveats: Which antigens the clonally expanded peripheral T cells were specific for was not determined. Clonal expansion of both CD4+ and CD8+ blood T cells was observed from baseline to week 6 at doses 0.1 to 3.0 mg/kg. Low levels of normalized T-cell clonal expansion were also seen in some patients who did not respond. After ivuxolimab, CD8+ T cells had more expanded clones than CD4+ T cells on average. In the 0.1-3.0 mg/kg groups, partial responders had among the lowest normalized peripheral clonal expansion, particularly in CD8+ T cells.

The V end gives up 9 bases and the J end 7 bases, leaving 8 bases in the junction not matched to a gene. From its cysteine to its phenylalanine, the CDR3 spans 14 amino acids. The DNA shown is the 42-base CDR3, in frame from base 1. The germline V gene yields SNHLY for CDR1 and FYNNEI for CDR2. The chain employs TRBV2 and TRBJ2-1, with 11 junctional bases fitting TRBD2. This receptor was identified in an adult with an advanced solid tumor such as melanoma, head and neck, liver or kidney cancer. Sequencing used CD4+ or CD8+ T cells sorted from blood, obtained in a trial of the OX40 agonist ivuxolimab. The CDR3 region: CASILAGGGNEQFF. The nucleotides read TGTGCCAGTATCCTAGCGGGAGGTGGGAATGAGCAGTTCTTC.